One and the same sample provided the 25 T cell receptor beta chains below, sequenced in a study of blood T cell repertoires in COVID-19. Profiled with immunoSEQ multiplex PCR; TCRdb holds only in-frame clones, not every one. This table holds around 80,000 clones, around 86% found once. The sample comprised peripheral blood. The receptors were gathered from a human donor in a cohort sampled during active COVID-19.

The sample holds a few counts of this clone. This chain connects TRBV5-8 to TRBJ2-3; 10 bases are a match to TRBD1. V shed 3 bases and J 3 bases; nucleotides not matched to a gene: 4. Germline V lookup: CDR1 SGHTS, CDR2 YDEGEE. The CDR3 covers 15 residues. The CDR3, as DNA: TGTGCCAGCAGCTCCAGACAGGGGGCGACAGATACGCAGTATTTT. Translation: CASSSRQGATDTQYF.

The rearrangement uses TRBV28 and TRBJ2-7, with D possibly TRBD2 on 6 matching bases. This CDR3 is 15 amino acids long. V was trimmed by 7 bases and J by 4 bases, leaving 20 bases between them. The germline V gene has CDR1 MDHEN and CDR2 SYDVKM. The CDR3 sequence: CASTPQDGSDYEQYF. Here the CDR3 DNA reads TGTGCCAGCACCCCCCAGGACGGGAGCGATTACGAGCAGTACTTC.

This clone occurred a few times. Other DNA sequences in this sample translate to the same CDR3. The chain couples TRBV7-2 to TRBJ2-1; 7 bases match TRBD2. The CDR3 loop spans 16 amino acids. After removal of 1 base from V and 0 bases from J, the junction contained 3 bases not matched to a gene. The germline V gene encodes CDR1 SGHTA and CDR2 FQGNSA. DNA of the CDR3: TGTGCCAGCAGCTTAGACGGGGGGAGCTCCTACAATGAGCAGTTCTTC. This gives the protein CASSLDGGSSYNEQFF. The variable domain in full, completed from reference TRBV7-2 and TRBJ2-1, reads GAGVSQSPSNKVTEKGKDVELRCDPISGHTALYWYRQSLGQGLEFLIYFQGNSAPDKSGLPSDRFSAERTGGSVSTLTIQRTQQEDSAVYLCASSLDGGSSYNEQFFGPGTRLTVL.

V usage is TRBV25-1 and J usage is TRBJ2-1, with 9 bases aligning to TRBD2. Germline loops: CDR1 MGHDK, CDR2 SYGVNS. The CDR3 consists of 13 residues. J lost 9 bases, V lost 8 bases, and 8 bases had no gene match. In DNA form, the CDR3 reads TGTGCCAGCCAATGGGCGGGAGGGGTTGAGCAGTTCTTC. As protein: CASQWAGGVEQFF. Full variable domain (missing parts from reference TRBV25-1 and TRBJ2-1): EADIYQTPRYLVIGTGKKITLECSQTMGHDKMYWYQQDPGMELHLIHYSYGVNSTEKGDLSSESTVSRIRTEHFPLTLESARPSHTSQYLCASQWAGGVEQFFGPGTRLTVL.

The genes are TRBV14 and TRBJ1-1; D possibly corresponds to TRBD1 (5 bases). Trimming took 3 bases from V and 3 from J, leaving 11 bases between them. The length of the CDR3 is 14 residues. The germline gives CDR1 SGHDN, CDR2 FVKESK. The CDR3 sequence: CASSHQGWDTEAFF. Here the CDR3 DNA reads TGTGCCAGCAGCCACCAGGGATGGGACACTGAAGCTTTCTTT. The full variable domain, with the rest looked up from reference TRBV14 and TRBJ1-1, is EAGVTQFPSHSVIEKGQTVTLRCDPISGHDNLYWYRRVMGKEIKFLLHFVKESKQDESGMPNNRFLAERTGGTYSTLKVQPAELEDSGVYFCASSHQGWDTEAFFGQGTRLTVV.

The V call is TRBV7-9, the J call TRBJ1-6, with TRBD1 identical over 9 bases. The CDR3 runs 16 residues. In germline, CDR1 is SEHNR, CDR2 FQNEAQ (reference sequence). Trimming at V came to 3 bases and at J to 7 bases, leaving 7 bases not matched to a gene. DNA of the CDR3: TGTGCCAGCAGCTTGTCCGGGACAGGGCTGAATTCACCCCTCCACTTT. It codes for CASSLSGTGLNSPLHF.

CDR3 region: CASSLSPTGGESNQPQHF. CDR3 in DNA: TGTGCCAGCAGTTTATCCCCGACAGGGGGCGAGAGCAATCAGCCCCAGCATTTT. The rearrangement uses TRBV27 and TRBJ1-5, with TRBD1 matching 10 bases. Germline lookup yields CDR1 MNHEY and CDR2 SMNVEV (reference sequence). Losses at the gene ends were 0 bases for V and 1 base for J; bases not matched to a gene: 6. The CDR3 sequence is 18 residues long.

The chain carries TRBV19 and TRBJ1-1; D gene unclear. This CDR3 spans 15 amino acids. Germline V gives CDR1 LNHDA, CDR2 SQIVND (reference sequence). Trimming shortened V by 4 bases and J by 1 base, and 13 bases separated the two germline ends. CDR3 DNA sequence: TGTGCCAGTAGTACCTTCTCCGGGGAGAACACTGAAGCTTTCTTT. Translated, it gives CASSTFSGENTEAFF.

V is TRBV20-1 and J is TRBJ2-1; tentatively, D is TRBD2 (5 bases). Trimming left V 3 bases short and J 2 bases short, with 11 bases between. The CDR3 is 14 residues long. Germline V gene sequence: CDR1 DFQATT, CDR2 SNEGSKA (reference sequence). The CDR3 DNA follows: TGCAGTGCTAGTAAAGGGAGCCCCTACAATGAGCAGTTCTTC. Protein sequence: CSASKGSPYNEQFF.

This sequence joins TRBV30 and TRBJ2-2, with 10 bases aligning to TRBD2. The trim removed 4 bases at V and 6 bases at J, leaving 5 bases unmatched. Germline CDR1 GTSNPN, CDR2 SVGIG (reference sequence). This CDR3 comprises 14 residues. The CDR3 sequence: CAWNHLAGAGELFF. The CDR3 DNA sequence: TGTGCCTGGAATCACCTAGCGGGAGCCGGGGAGCTGTTTTTT.

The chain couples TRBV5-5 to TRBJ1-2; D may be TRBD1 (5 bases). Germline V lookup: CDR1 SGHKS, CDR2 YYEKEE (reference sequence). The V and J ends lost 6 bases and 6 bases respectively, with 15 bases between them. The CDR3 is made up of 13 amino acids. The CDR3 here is CASTPAGRNGYTF. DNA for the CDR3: TGTGCCAGCACCCCGGCAGGGCGTAATGGCTACACCTTC.

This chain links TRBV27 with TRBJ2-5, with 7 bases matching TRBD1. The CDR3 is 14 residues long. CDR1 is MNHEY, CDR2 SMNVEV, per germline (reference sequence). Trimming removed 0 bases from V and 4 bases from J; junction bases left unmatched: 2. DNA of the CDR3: TGTGCCAGCAGTTTATCGAACAGGGGAGAGACCCAGTACTTC. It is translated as CASSLSNRGETQYF.

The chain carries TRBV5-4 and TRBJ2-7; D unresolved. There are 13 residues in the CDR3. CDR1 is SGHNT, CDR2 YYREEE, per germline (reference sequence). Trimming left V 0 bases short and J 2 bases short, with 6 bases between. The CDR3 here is CASSLEGAYEQYF. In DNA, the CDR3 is TGTGCCAGCAGCTTGGAAGGAGCCTACGAGCAGTACTTC.

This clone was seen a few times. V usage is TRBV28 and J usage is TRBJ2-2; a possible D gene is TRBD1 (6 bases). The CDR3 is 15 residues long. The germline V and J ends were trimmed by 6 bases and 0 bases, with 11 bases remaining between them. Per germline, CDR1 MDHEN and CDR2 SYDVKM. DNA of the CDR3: TGTGCCAGCAGACGACAGGCGACGAACACCGGGGAGCTGTTTTTT. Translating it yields CASRRQATNTGELFF.

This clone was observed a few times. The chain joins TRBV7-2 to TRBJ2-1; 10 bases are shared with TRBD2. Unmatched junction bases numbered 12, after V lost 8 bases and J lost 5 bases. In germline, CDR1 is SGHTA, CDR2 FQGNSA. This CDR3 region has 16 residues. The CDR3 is CASARRAGGGDNEQFF. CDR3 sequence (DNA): TGTGCCAGCGCCCGCCGAGCGGGAGGGGGGGACAATGAGCAGTTCTTC.

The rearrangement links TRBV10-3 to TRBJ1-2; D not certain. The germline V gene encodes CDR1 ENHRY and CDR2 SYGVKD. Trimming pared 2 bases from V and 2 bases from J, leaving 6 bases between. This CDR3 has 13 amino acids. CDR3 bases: TGTGCCATCAGTGAGGGGAGGAACTATGGCTACACCTTC. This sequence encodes CAISEGRNYGYTF.

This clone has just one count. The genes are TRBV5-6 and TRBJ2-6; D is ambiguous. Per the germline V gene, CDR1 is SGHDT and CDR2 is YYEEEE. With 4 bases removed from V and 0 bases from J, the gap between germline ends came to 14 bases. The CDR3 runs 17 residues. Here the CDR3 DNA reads TGTGCCAGCAGCACTTGGTCGGTACTCTCTGGGGCCAACGTCCTGACTTTC. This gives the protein CASSTWSVLSGANVLTF.

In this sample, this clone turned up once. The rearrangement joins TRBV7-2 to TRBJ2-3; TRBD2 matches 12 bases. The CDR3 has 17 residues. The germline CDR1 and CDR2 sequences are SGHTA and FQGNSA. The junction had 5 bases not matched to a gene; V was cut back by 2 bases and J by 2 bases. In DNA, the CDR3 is TGTGCCAGCAGCTTACTAGCGGGGGGGGGTTCCACAGATACGCAGTATTTT. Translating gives CASSLLAGGGSTDTQYF.

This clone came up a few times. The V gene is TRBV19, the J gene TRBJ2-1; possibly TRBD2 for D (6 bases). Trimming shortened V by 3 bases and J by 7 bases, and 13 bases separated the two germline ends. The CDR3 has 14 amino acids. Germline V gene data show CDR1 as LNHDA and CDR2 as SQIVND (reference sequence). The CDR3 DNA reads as TGTGCCAGTAGTATGGAGCGGGTCCGGAATGAGCAGTTCTTC. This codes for CASSMERVRNEQFF.

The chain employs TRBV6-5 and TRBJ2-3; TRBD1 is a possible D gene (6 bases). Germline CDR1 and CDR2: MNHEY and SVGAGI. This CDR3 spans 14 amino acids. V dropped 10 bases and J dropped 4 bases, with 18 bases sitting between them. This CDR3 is CATGASVFADTQYF. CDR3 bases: TGTGCCACAGGGGCGTCCGTCTTCGCAGATACGCAGTATTTT.

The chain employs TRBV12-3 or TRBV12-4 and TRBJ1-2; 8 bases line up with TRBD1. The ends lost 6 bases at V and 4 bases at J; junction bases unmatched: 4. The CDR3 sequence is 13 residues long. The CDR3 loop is CASRRTGSYGYTF. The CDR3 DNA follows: TGTGCCAGCAGGAGGACAGGGAGCTATGGCTACACCTTC.

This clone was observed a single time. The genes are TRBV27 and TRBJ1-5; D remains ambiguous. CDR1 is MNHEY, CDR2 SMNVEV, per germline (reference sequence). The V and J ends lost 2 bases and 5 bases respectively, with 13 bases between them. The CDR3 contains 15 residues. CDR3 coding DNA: TGTGCCAGCAGTTTAAGCGGGGAACCTTATCAGCCCCAGCATTTT. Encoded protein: CASSLSGEPYQPQHF.

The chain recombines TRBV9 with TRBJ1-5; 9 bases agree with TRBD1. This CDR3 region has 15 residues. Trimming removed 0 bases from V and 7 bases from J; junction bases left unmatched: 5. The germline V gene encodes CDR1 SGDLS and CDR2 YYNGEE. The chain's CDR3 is CASSVEGQGGQPQHF. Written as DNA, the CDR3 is TGTGCCAGCAGCGTAGAGGGACAGGGTGGGCAGCCCCAGCATTTT.

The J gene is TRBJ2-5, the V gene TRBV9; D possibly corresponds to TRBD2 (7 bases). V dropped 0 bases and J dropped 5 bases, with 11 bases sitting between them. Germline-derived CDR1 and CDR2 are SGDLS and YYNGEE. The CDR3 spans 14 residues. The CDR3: CASSVDGGAETQYF. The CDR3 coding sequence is TGTGCCAGCAGCGTAGATGGGGGGGCGGAGACCCAGTACTTC.

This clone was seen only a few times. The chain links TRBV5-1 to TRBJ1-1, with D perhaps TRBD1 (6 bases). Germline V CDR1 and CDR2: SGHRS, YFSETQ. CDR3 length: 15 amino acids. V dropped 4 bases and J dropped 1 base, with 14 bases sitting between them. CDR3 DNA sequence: TGCGCCAGCAGCCAGGGACACCGAGCGAACACTGAAGCTTTCTTT. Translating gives CASSQGHRANTEAFF.